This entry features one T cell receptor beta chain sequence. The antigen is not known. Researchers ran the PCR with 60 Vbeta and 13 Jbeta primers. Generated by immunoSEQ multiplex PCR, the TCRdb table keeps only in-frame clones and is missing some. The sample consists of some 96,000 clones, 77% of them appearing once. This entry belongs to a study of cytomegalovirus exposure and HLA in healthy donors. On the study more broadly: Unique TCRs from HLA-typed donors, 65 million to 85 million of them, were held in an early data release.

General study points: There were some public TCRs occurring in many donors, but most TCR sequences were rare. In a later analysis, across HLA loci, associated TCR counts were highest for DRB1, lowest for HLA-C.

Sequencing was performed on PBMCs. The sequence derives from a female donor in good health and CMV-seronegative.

The CDR3 DNA reads TGTGCCAGTAGTATTGCCCCGGGACAGCCCACCCTCTATGGCTACACCTTC. This encodes CASSIAPGQPTLYGYTF. The J gene is TRBJ1-2, the V gene TRBV19; 7 nucleotides line up with TRBD1. The germline V gene has CDR1 LNHDA and CDR2 SQIVND (reference sequence). The junction had 14 bases not matched to a gene; V was cut back by 3 bases and J by 4 bases. The CDR3 covers 17 residues. Full variable domain (missing parts from reference TRBV19 and TRBJ1-2): DGGITQSPKYLFRKEGQNVTLSCEQNLNHDAMYWYRQDPGQGLRLIYYSQIVNDFQKGDIAEGYSVSREKKESFPLTVTSAQKNPTAFYLCASSIAPGQPTLYGYTFGSGTRLTVV.